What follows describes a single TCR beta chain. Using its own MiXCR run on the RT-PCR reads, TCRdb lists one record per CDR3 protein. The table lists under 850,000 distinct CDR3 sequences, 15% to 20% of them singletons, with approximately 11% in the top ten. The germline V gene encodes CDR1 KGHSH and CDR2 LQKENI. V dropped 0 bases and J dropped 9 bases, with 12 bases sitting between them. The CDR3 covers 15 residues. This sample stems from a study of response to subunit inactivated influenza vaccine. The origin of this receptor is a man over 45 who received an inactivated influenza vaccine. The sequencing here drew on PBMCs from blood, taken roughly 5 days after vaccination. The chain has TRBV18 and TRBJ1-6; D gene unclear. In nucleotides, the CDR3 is TGTGCCAGCTCACCACCCGAAGGTTCGGGTTCACCCCTCCACTTT. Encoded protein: CASSPPEGSGSPLHF.